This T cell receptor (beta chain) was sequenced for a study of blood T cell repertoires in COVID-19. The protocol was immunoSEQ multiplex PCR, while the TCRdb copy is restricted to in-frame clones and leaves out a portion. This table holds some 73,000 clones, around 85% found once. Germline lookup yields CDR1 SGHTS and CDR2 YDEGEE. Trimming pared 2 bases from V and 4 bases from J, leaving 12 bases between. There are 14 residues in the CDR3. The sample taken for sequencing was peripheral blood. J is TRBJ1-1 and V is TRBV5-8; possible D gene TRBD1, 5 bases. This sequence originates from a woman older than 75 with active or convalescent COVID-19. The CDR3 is CASSFRQGRTEAFF. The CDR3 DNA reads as TGTGCCAGCAGCTTTCGTCAGGGTCGCACTGAAGCTTTCTTT.